The entry that follows covers one T cell receptor beta chain sequence. Its antigen is unidentified. These data come from a study of tumor and adjacent non-tumor tissue in lung cancer. Study background: On average, productive TCRbeta reads reached roughly 4 million per sample. Study-level points and caveats: Top 100 clones took a larger repertoire share in normal lung.

No cell sorting was done before RNA was extracted from the tissue. CDR1 is SGHVS, CDR2 FQNEAQ, per germline. V lost 2 bases and J 6 bases, leaving 20 bases between the germline ends. The CDR3 contains 17 residues. The library came from three nested PCR rounds adapted from ARM-PCR protocols. TCRdb itself ran the multiplex PCR reads through MiXCR, one entry per CDR3 protein. The sample lists more than 120,000 distinct CDR3 sequences, around two thirds occurring once. The sequencing input was lung tumor tissue. The TCR was taken from a man aged 55 to 70 with small cell lung cancer. The chain couples TRBV7-8 to TRBJ1-5; the D gene is possibly TRBD1 (6 bases). DNA for the CDR3: TGTGCCAGCAGCTTAAGGGGGACAAGGGTAAGGGGTCAGCCCCAGCATTTT. Encoded protein: CASSLRGTRVRGQPQHF. The whole variable domain, filled in from reference TRBV7-8 and TRBJ1-5, reads GAGVSQSPRYKVAKRGQDVALRCDPISGHVSLFWYQQALGQGPEFLTYFQNEAQLDKSGLPSDRFFAERPEGSVSTLKIQRTQQEDSAVYLCASSLRGTRVRGQPQHFGDGTRLSIL.